These 32 T cell receptor beta chains were all obtained from the same sample, sequenced in a study of T cells in Graves' hyperthyroidism and ophthalmopathy. Amplified regions were TCR beta CDR3 sequences from RNA transcripts. First-round RT-PCR with HTBI primers amplified the TCR CDR3 region. One entry per CDR3 protein, called by TCRdb with MiXCR from the multiplex PCR reads. The sample has about 480,000 distinct CDR3 sequences, approximately 23% seen once. The sequenced sample consisted of blood. The receptors derive from a woman in her sixties or seventies with Graves' ophthalmopathy.

The chain has TRBV9 and TRBJ2-5; tentative D call: TRBD1 (8 bases). The CDR3 totals 16 residues. The germline V and J ends were trimmed by 4 bases and 3 bases, with 19 bases remaining between them. Germline lookup yields CDR1 SGDLS and CDR2 YYNGEE. As DNA, the CDR3 is TGTGCCAGCAGCCAAGGCAGCGGGACAGGTAAAGAGACCCAGTACTTC. It encodes CASSQGSGTGKETQYF.

The chain carries TRBV5-4 and TRBJ2-3; D is uncertain. Deletions cut 0 bases from V and 0 bases from J, with 8 bases between. CDR1 SGHNT and CDR2 YYREEE come from the germline V gene (reference sequence). The CDR3 sequence is 15 residues long. CDR3 residues: CASSLELRSTDTQYF. The DNA for the CDR3 is TGTGCCAGCAGCTTGGAACTGCGGAGCACAGATACGCAGTATTTT.

This clonotype was picked up many times. This chain connects TRBV15 to TRBJ2-2; D perhaps matches TRBD2 (5 bases). Germline CDR1 is LNHNV and CDR2 is YYDKDF (reference sequence). V was shortened by 0 bases and J by 7 bases, with 12 bases between the two germline ends. The CDR3 length is 15 residues. In nucleotides, the CDR3 is TGTGCCACCAGCAGAGATGTCGGGAAGGGCGGGGAGCTGTTTTTT. It codes for CATSRDVGKGGELFF.

This clonotype showed up just a few times. This chain joins TRBV11-2 and TRBJ1-5; D unclear. CDR1 is SGHAT, CDR2 FQNNGV, per germline. The length of the CDR3 is 16 residues. The germline V and J ends were trimmed by 0 bases and 6 bases, with 15 bases remaining between them. CDR3 in amino acids: CASSLDMAGGGQPQHF. CDR3 DNA: TGTGCCAGCAGCTTAGATATGGCAGGTGGTGGTCAGCCCCAGCATTTT.

The gene calls are TRBV2 and TRBJ2-7; 10 bases map to TRBD1. V shed 4 bases and J 4 bases; nucleotides not matched to a gene: 7. This CDR3 is built from 15 residues. CDR1 SNHLY and CDR2 FYNNEI come from the germline V gene. The CDR3 is CASSGDRGLVYEQYF. CDR3 nucleotides: TGTGCCAGCAGTGGAGACAGGGGGCTCGTATACGAGCAGTACTTC. The full variable domain, in which reference TRBV2 and TRBJ2-7 provide the parts outside the CDR3, is EPEVTQTPSHQVTQMGQEVILRCVPISNHLYFYWYRQILGQKVEFLVSFYNNEISEKSEIFDDQFSVERPDGSNFTLKIRSTKLEDSAMYFCASSGDRGLVYEQYFGPGTRLTVT.

This clonotype showed up just a few times. This chain joins TRBV6-2 or TRBV6-3 and TRBJ1-1; tentative D call: TRBD1 (5 bases). Per germline, CDR1 MNHEY and CDR2 SVGEGT. This CDR3 is 12 amino acids long. V lost 9 bases, J lost 6 bases, and 14 bases lay in between. The CDR3 here is CASTDISSEAFF. The CDR3 DNA reads TGTGCCAGTACGGACATCTCATCTGAAGCTTTCTTT.

This clonotype was detected many times. This sequence joins TRBV12-3 or TRBV12-4 and TRBJ2-1; the match to TRBD1 covers 9 bases. The CDR3 spans 15 residues. V gave up 7 bases and J gave up 2 bases; unmatched junction bases: 6. CDR3 loop: CASTIRQGAYNEQFF. The CDR3 DNA reads as TGTGCCAGCACCATAAGACAGGGGGCCTACAATGAGCAGTTCTTC.

The sample holds many counts of this clonotype. This chain links TRBV7-2 with TRBJ2-7; D is perhaps TRBD1 (5 bases). The CDR3 loop spans 14 amino acids. Deletions cut 1 base from V and 8 bases from J, with 15 bases between. Germline-derived CDR1 and CDR2 are SGHTA and FQGNSA. The CDR3 is CASSLEAGQYKQYF. CDR3 sequence (DNA): TGTGCCAGCAGCTTAGAGGCAGGGCAGTACAAGCAGTACTTC. Using reference TRBV7-2 and TRBJ2-7 for the parts outside the CDR3, the full variable domain is GAGVSQSPSNKVTEKGKDVELRCDPISGHTALYWYRQSLGQGLEFLIYFQGNSAPDKSGLPSDRFSAERTGGSVSTLTIQRTQQEDSAVYLCASSLEAGQYKQYFGPGTRLTVT.

This clonotype was seen a few times. The chain carries TRBV29-1 and TRBJ2-2, with D possibly being TRBD1 or TRBD2 (7 bases each). The CDR3 loop spans 14 amino acids. V lost 4 bases and J 3 bases, leaving 12 bases between the germline ends. CDR1 is SQVTM, CDR2 ANQGSEA, per germline. Here the CDR3 DNA reads TGCAGCGTTGGGGCAGGGGGGGACACCGGGGAGCTGTTTTTT. As protein: CSVGAGGDTGELFF.

This chain uses TRBV4-2 with TRBJ1-2, with D unclear. The CDR3 is 12 amino acids. V lost 8 bases and J 1 base, leaving 8 bases between the germline ends. The germline CDR1 and CDR2 sequences are LGHNA and YNFKEQ. The CDR3, as DNA: TGTGCCAGCGGCCGTGGTAACTATGGCTACACCTTC. Its protein product is CASGRGNYGYTF.

The chain couples TRBV6-1 to TRBJ2-7; no clear D. Trimming shortened V by 0 bases and J by 3 bases, and 9 bases separated the two germline ends. Germline CDR1 reads MNHNS; CDR2 reads SASEGT. The CDR3 contains 14 residues. The CDR3 spells CASSEALRNYEQYF. The CDR3 nucleotides are TGTGCCAGCAGTGAAGCGCTTCGTAACTACGAGCAGTACTTC.

As for this clonotype: At one end, the junction sequence differs from germline, possibly due to a read error. The genes are TRBV20-1 and TRBJ1-4, with a weak D call TRBD1 (5 bases). The CDR3 has 14 amino acids. Looked up from germline, CDR1 is DFQATT and CDR2 is SNEGSKA (reference sequence). The CDR3 DNA reads TGCAGTGCTCGTTTTGCTGGGGGAGGCGAAAAACTGATTTTT. Amino acid sequence: CSARFAGGGEKLIF.

This clonotype was found many times. The genes are TRBV11-2 and TRBJ2-1; TRBD2 matches 15 bases. V dropped 6 bases and J dropped 4; count of bases not matched to a gene: 7. This CDR3 spans 17 amino acids. The germline V gene encodes CDR1 SGHAT and CDR2 FQNNGV. This CDR3 is CASSLGTSGRWYNEQFF. The DNA of the CDR3 is TGTGCCAGCAGTCTTGGGACTAGCGGGAGGTGGTACAATGAGCAGTTCTTC.

The chain recombines TRBV5-6 with TRBJ2-7; D gene ambiguous. Per germline, CDR1 SGHDT and CDR2 YYEEEE. The CDR3 is 12 amino acids. Trimming shortened V by 2 bases and J by 6 bases, and 9 bases separated the two germline ends. DNA for the CDR3: TGTGCCAGCAGCTTTGCGGCTGGCGAGCAGTACTTC. Its translation: CASSFAAGEQYF.

The V and J genes are TRBV20-1 and TRBJ2-1; 9 bases are shared with TRBD1. CDR1 and CDR2 from the germline V gene are DFQATT and SNEGSKA (reference sequence). J gave up 4 bases and V 4 bases, and 5 bases lay outside the gene matches. The CDR3 is 14 residues long. The CDR3 sequence: CSATTGGRYNEQFF. CDR3 sequence (DNA): TGCAGTGCTACTACAGGGGGCAGATACAATGAGCAGTTCTTC.

This clonotype appeared many times. The chain couples TRBV2 to TRBJ1-1; maybe TRBD1 (6 bases). Per germline, CDR1 SNHLY and CDR2 FYNNEI. CDR3 length: 14 residues. V lost 6 bases to trimming and J lost 5 bases, with 16 bases between them. CDR3 in amino acids: CASRGRGAGTEAFF. The CDR3 DNA reads TGTGCCAGCAGGGGGCGGGGGGCCGGGACTGAAGCTTTCTTT. The variable domain in full, with the rest retrieved from reference TRBV2 and TRBJ1-1, is EPEVTQTPSHQVTQMGQEVILRCVPISNHLYFYWYRQILGQKVEFLVSFYNNEISEKSEIFDDQFSVERPDGSNFTLKIRSTKLEDSAMYFCASRGRGAGTEAFFGQGTRLTVV.

This clonotype occurred a few times. The chain has TRBV29-1 and TRBJ2-7; D gene ambiguous. In germline, CDR1 is SQVTM, CDR2 ANQGSEA. The V end lost 3 bases, the J end lost 5 bases, and 14 bases lay between the germline ends. The CDR3 is 13 amino acids. The CDR3 DNA follows: TGCAGCGTTGATGTGGGCAGAGCGAACGAGCAGTACTTC. Amino acid sequence: CSVDVGRANEQYF.

For the CDR3, the DNA is TGTGCCAGTAGCCCCGACGCAACTCCTGAAGCTTTCTTT. Translating it yields CASSPDATPEAFF. The chain joins TRBV19 to TRBJ1-1; D ambiguous. V lost 6 bases, J lost 6 bases, and 14 bases lay in between. The CDR3 spans 13 residues. Germline V lookup: CDR1 LNHDA, CDR2 SQIVND (reference sequence).

The V gene is TRBV11-2, the J gene TRBJ2-7, with 7 bases identical to TRBD1. V lost 4 bases and J lost 3; bases outside the gene matches: 9. The CDR3 runs to 15 residues. The V gene's germline CDR1 is SGHAT and CDR2 FQNNGV. CDR3: CASSSGTASYYEQYF. CDR3 nucleotides: TGTGCCAGCAGCTCCGGGACAGCGAGCTACTACGAGCAGTACTTC.

This clonotype has only a few counts. The chain couples TRBV18 to TRBJ1-5; possible D gene TRBD1, 6 bases. The CDR3 is 15 residues long. V lost 4 bases, J lost 1 base, and 11 bases lay in between. From germline, CDR1 is KGHSH and CDR2 LQKENI. CDR3 protein: CASSQGTGSNQPQHF. The DNA for the CDR3 is TGTGCCAGCTCACAAGGTACAGGGAGCAATCAGCCCCAGCATTTT.

This clonotype showed up many times. The chain is built from TRBV2 and TRBJ2-3; 11 positions agree with TRBD2. J was trimmed by 2 bases and V by 6 bases; bases with no gene match: 7. Germline CDR1 SNHLY, CDR2 FYNNEI. The CDR3 is made up of 16 amino acids. CDR3: CASSPGTSGPTDTQYF. The CDR3 DNA is TGTGCCAGCAGCCCCGGGACTAGCGGCCCCACAGATACGCAGTATTTT.

This chain joins TRBV12-5 and TRBJ2-3; perhaps D is TRBD1 or TRBD2 (6 bases each). CDR3 length: 14 residues. Germline V gene data show CDR1 as LGHNT and CDR2 as FRNRAP. V was shortened by 4 bases and J by 6 bases, with 14 bases between the two germline ends. The CDR3 reads CASGSEWGADTQYF. The CDR3 region has the DNA TGTGCTAGTGGTTCCGAATGGGGGGCGGATACGCAGTATTTT.

The V call is TRBV10-3, the J call TRBJ2-1, with D possibly TRBD2 on 6 matching bases. This CDR3 is built from 12 residues. CDR1 and CDR2 from the germline V gene are ENHRY and SYGVKD. The ends were cut back, 6 bases at V and 7 bases at J, with 10 bases in the middle. The CDR3 DNA reads as TGTGCCATCAGCCACGGGAGTAATGAGCAGTTCTTC. Translation: CAISHGSNEQFF.

Remarks on this clonotype: With a much larger clone just one base away, this may be a read error. This chain joins TRBV12-3 or TRBV12-4 and TRBJ2-7; 9 nucleotides match TRBD1. The CDR3 consists of 16 residues. The DNA of the CDR3 is TGTGCCAGCAGCAGAATAGGACAGGGGCGATACTACGAGCGGTACTTC. Translated: CASSRIGQGRYYERYF.

The V gene is TRBV12-5, the J gene TRBJ1-2, with D unclear. This CDR3 contains 13 residues. The V gene lost 6 bases and the J gene lost 4 bases, with 12 bases spanning the gap. CDR1 LGHNT and CDR2 FRNRAP come from the germline V gene. CDR3 sequence (DNA): TGTGCTAGTGGGGGCCCGGGAGTCTATGGCTACACCTTC. This sequence encodes CASGGPGVYGYTF. Based on the CDR3 plus reference TRBV12-5 and TRBJ1-2, the full variable domain is DARVTQTPRHKVTEMGQEVTMRCQPILGHNTVFWYRQTMMQGLELLAYFRNRAPLDDSGMPKDRFSAEMPDATLATLKIQPSEPRDSAVYFCASGGPGVYGYTFGSGTRLTVV.

This clonotype has ten or more counts. The CDR3 loop reads CASSRTSGVYNEQFF. The CDR3, as DNA: TGTGCCAGCAGCCGCACTAGCGGAGTCTACAATGAGCAGTTCTTC. The chain has TRBV11-3 and TRBJ2-1; 8 positions agree with TRBD2. The J segment lost 3 bases and the V segment lost 5 bases, leaving 6 bases of the junction unmatched. In germline, CDR1 is SGHNT, CDR2 YENEEA. The CDR3 totals 15 residues.

The V gene is TRBV7-9, the J gene TRBJ1-2, with no clear D. V was clipped by 1 base and J by 0 bases, with 9 bases between them. The germline CDR1 and CDR2 sequences are SEHNR and FQNEAQ (reference sequence). The CDR3 runs 15 residues. CDR3 DNA sequence: TGTGCCAGCAGCTTAGTGATGGGCGCTAACTATGGCTACACCTTC. This encodes CASSLVMGANYGYTF.

This clonotype was counted only a few times. V and J are TRBV3-1 and TRBJ2-7; 8 nucleotides match TRBD1. J gave up 0 bases and V 4 bases, and 2 bases lay outside the gene matches. Looked up from germline, CDR1 is LGHDT and CDR2 is YNNKEL (reference sequence). The CDR3 consists of 14 residues. This CDR3 is CASSPDRASYEQYF. The CDR3 DNA reads as TGTGCCAGCAGCCCGGACAGGGCCTCCTACGAGCAGTACTTC.

This clonotype was detected many times. The chain joins TRBV28 to TRBJ1-5; 9 nucleotides agree with TRBD1. Germline trimming cut 5 bases from V and 7 bases from J; bases unmatched to any gene: 12. Germline CDR1 and CDR2: MDHEN and SYDVKM. This CDR3 is built from 16 residues. The CDR3 reads CASSGRDRVPFQPQHF. The DNA for the CDR3 is TGTGCCAGCAGTGGCCGGGACAGGGTTCCGTTCCAGCCCCAGCATTTT.

The gene calls are TRBV4-1 and TRBJ2-5; possible D gene TRBD1, 6 bases. CDR3 length: 15 residues. V shed 2 bases and J shed 2 bases, with 12 bases lying between them. Germline V gives CDR1 MGHRA, CDR2 YSYEKL. CDR3 DNA: TGCGCCAGCAGCCAACTGGGGGCGGCTCAAGAGACCCAGTACTTC. Residues: CASSQLGAAQETQYF.

The CDR3 bases are TGTGCCAGCAGTTTGGGGGGGTTTAGCGAATACGCCGAAGAGACCCAGTACTTC. Amino acids: CASSLGGFSEYAEETQYF. The chain employs TRBV28 and TRBJ2-5; 7 nucleotides line up with TRBD2. The CDR3 extends over 18 amino acids. Looked up from germline, CDR1 is MDHEN and CDR2 is SYDVKM. V gave up 3 bases and J gave up 3 bases; unmatched junction bases: 16.

This chain connects TRBV5-1 to TRBJ1-2; 7 bases are a match to TRBD1. The germline V gene encodes CDR1 SGHRS and CDR2 YFSETQ. The CDR3 sequence is 16 residues long. The ends lost 4 bases at V and 4 bases at J; junction bases unmatched: 13. This chain's CDR3 is CASSPRPPRDSYGYTF. The CDR3 DNA reads as TGCGCCAGCAGCCCCCGCCCCCCCCGGGACAGCTATGGCTACACCTTC. The whole variable domain, remainder taken from reference TRBV5-1 and TRBJ1-2, is KAGVTQTPRYLIKTRGQQVTLSCSPISGHRSVSWYQQTPGQGLQFLFEYFSETQRNKGNFPGRFSGRQFSNSRSEMNVSTLELGDSALYLCASSPRPPRDSYGYTFGSGTRLTVV.